The 3 T cell receptor beta chains below all came from one sample that was sequenced in a study of beta chain features in type 1 diabetes. The whole isolated RNA underwent reverse transcription, so sequencing captured expressed TCRB transcripts. Sequenced by immunoSEQ multiplex PCR; TCRdb stores in-frame clones only, minus some. The sample has approximately 340,000 clones; approximately 16% are singletons. Sequences were obtained from naive CD4+ T cells from blood. Source of these receptors: a woman between 18 and 29 years old in good health.

This clone showed up just a few times. This chain's CDR3 is CASSFRGREQYF. The CDR3 region has the DNA TGTGCCAGCAGCTTCAGGGGGCGCGAGCAGTACTTC. J is TRBJ2-7 and V is TRBV14, with TRBD1 identical over 8 bases. Germline CDR1 SGHDN, CDR2 FVKESK. V was clipped by 5 bases and J by 6 bases; unmatched bases: 3. This CDR3 comprises 12 residues.

This clone was found a few times. V gene TRBV30 combines with J gene TRBJ1-1; D unresolved. V was shortened by 5 bases and J by 0 bases, with 10 bases between the two germline ends. Germline V gene lookup returns CDR1 GTSNPN and CDR2 SVGIG (reference sequence). The CDR3 is 13 residues long. The CDR3 nucleotides are TGTGCCTGGCTAACGATTCTGAACACTGAAGCTTTCTTT. Amino acid sequence: CAWLTILNTEAFF.

The gene calls are TRBV5-1 and TRBJ2-2; D is possibly TRBD1 (6 bases). CDR3 length: 14 residues. Germline CDR1 reads SGHRS; CDR2 reads YFSETQ. V lost 5 bases to trimming and J lost 0 bases, with 8 bases between them. The CDR3, as DNA: TGCGCCAGCAGTGGGACAACGAACACCGGGGAGCTGTTTTTT. It yields the protein CASSGTTNTGELFF.